Shown below are 30 T cell receptor beta chains from a single sample sequenced in a study of immune heterogeneity within non-small cell lung tumors. Multiplex PCR was performed with 32 V and 13 J primers, and it amplified TCR beta CDR3. Via MiXCR, TCRdb re-called the multiplex PCR reads, giving one row per CDR3 protein. This sample yields approximately 31,000 distinct CDR3 sequences, of which approximately 30% are seen a single time; roughly 4.3% belongs to the top ten. Template material comprised bulk tumor genomic DNA at 600 ng per sample. Biopsies, several per primary tumor and spaced far apart, were collected during surgery. Curative surgical treatment was performed in patients who had newly diagnosed, untreated non-small cell lung cancer. Sequencing was performed on lung tumor tissue. All receptors come from a man aged 35 to 55 with non-small cell lung cancer.

The V gene is TRBV19, the J gene TRBJ1-4; D might be TRBD1 (5 bases). V gave up 0 bases and J gave up 14 bases, with 16 bases separating them. In germline, CDR1 is LNHDA, CDR2 SQIVND (reference sequence). This CDR3 region has 14 residues. DNA for the CDR3: TGTGCCAGTAGTATAGACAGGATGGGGCATCGGCTGTTTTTT. Encoded protein: CASSIDRMGHRLFF.

This chain connects TRBV7-2 to TRBJ2-1; tentative D call: TRBD2 (6 bases). The CDR3 spans 17 residues. The ends were cut back, 5 bases at V and 1 base at J, with 18 bases in the middle. CDR1 SGHTA and CDR2 FQGNSA come from the germline V gene. The CDR3 DNA is TGTGCCAGCAGCCCGAGGAACCTAGCGAATTCCTACAATGAGCAGTTCTTC. This encodes CASSPRNLANSYNEQFF.

This clonotype appeared many times. The genes are TRBV27 and TRBJ2-2, with D perhaps TRBD1 or TRBD2 (5 bases each). The germline V gene encodes CDR1 MNHEY and CDR2 SMNVEV (reference sequence). The CDR3 extends over 16 amino acids. The V end lost 5 bases, the J end lost 5 bases, and 18 bases lay between the germline ends. As DNA, the CDR3 is TGTGCCAGCAGTCCCACTTCAGGGAGTTTGACCGGGGAGCTGTTTTTT. Residues: CASSPTSGSLTGELFF.

With respect to this clonotype: A much larger clone lies one base from this, so it may be a read error. The V and J genes are TRBV12-5 and TRBJ2-1; 8 nucleotides align to TRBD2. The length of the CDR3 is 14 residues. CDR1 is LGHNT, CDR2 FRNRAP, per germline. CDR3 loop: CASGLTSGYNEKFF. As DNA, the CDR3 is TGTGCTAGTGGTTTGACTAGCGGATACAATGAGAAGTTCTTC.

The chain recombines TRBV20-1 with TRBJ1-1; D is ambiguous. V was clipped by 3 bases and J by 4 bases, with 18 bases between them. Germline V CDR1 and CDR2: DFQATT, SNEGSKA (reference sequence). The CDR3 spans 15 residues. The CDR3: CSASGPGQAGTEAFF. The CDR3 coding sequence is TGCAGTGCTAGCGGGCCCGGCCAGGCTGGCACTGAAGCTTTCTTT.

The rearrangement joins TRBV6-2 or TRBV6-3 to TRBJ1-3; no clear D. This CDR3 is built from 15 residues. Trimming cost V 0 bases and J 0 bases, with 6 bases left between them. From germline, CDR1 is MNHEY and CDR2 SVGEGT. CDR3 sequence (DNA): TGTGCCAGCAGTTACTCGGAGGACTCTGGAAACACCATATATTTT. Protein product: CASSYSEDSGNTIYF.

The gene calls are TRBV18 and TRBJ1-3, with D uncertain. Germline CDR1 KGHSH, CDR2 LQKENI. CDR3 length equals 14 residues. Trimming cost V 2 bases and J 4 bases, with 9 bases left between them. The CDR3 loop reads CASSPSGSGNTIYF. The CDR3 region has the DNA TGTGCCAGCTCACCATCGGGGTCCGGAAACACCATATATTTT.

The V gene is TRBV5-4, the J gene TRBJ2-7; D perhaps matches TRBD2 (7 bases). The CDR3 loop spans 16 amino acids. Germline CDR1 is SGHNT and CDR2 is YYREEE (reference sequence). V dropped 5 bases and J dropped 5 bases, with 23 bases sitting between them. CDR3 bases: TGTGCCAGCAGGGAAGGTCGGTCCAGGGGACTAAACGAGCAGTACTTC. Its protein is CASREGRSRGLNEQYF.

The rearrangement joins TRBV29-1 to TRBJ2-7, with 10 bases that match TRBD1. Trimming removed 7 bases from V and 3 bases from J; junction bases left unmatched: 6. The CDR3 consists of 13 residues. Germline V gene data show CDR1 as SQVTM and CDR2 as ANQGSEA. The chain's CDR3 is CSAGDRGSYEQYF. CDR3 sequence (DNA): TGCAGCGCGGGGGACAGGGGTAGCTACGAGCAGTACTTC.

With regard to this clonotype: A much more abundant neighbour one base away suggests this may be a read error. The genes are TRBV3-1 and TRBJ1-6; D gene unclear. This CDR3 contains 14 residues. CDR1 is LGHDT, CDR2 YNNKEL, per germline (reference sequence). Trimming left V 2 bases short and J 9 bases short, with 11 bases between. The CDR3 DNA is TGTGCCAGCAGCCAATTTTCAGTGGGTTCACCCCTCCACTTT. Translated, it gives CASSQFSVGSPLHF.

The J gene is TRBJ2-1, the V gene TRBV29-1; 15 bases fit TRBD2. CDR1 is SQVTM, CDR2 ANQGSEA, per germline. This CDR3 region has 13 residues. With V trimmed by 4 bases and J by 10 bases, 2 bases remained unmatched. The DNA for the CDR3 is TGCAGCGTTGCCGGACTAGCGGGAGGGGAGCAGTTCTTC. Its protein product is CSVAGLAGGEQFF.

Many counts were recorded for this clonotype. The CDR3 is CASSLSSNQPQHF. The CDR3 bases are TGTGCCAGCAGTTTGAGTAGCAATCAGCCCCAGCATTTT. V is TRBV12-3 or TRBV12-4 and J is TRBJ1-5; D is unresolved. V shed 3 bases and J shed 0 bases, with 3 bases lying between them. CDR3 size: 13 residues.

Points on this clonotype: At one end, the junction sequence differs from germline, possibly due to a read error. V and J are TRBV30 and TRBJ1-3; TRBD1 agrees at 7 bases. The CDR3 sequence is 14 residues long. Looked up from germline, CDR1 is GTSNPN and CDR2 is SVGIG (reference sequence). The CDR3 DNA sequence: TGTGACTGGAGTCAGACAGGGTGGGGAAACACCATATATTTT. As protein: CDWSQTGWGNTIYF.

This clonotype was recorded at least ten times. The chain joins TRBV20-1 to TRBJ2-7; D remains unclear. V was clipped by 1 base and J by 0 bases, with 10 bases between them. CDR1 is DFQATT and CDR2 is SNEGSKA in the germline V gene (reference sequence). CDR3 size: 14 residues. The CDR3 sequence: CSARGNLVSYEQYF. For the CDR3, the DNA is TGCAGTGCTAGAGGTAATCTAGTCTCCTACGAGCAGTACTTC.

There are a few counts of this clonotype. The chain carries TRBV25-1 and TRBJ2-1; 12 nucleotides agree with TRBD2. The CDR3 totals 15 residues. The junction had 7 bases not matched to a gene; V was cut back by 2 bases and J by 11 bases. Per the germline V gene, CDR1 is MGHDK and CDR2 is SYGVNS. In DNA form, the CDR3 reads TGTGCCAGCAGTGAACTCGCTAGCGGGAGGGCCAAGCAGTTCTTC. This sequence encodes CASSELASGRAKQFF.

Ten or more counts support this clonotype. The CDR3 protein is CASSHMTGYYEQYF. The CDR3 DNA reads TGTGCCAGCAGCCATATGACAGGGTACTACGAGCAGTACTTC. The chain uses TRBV14 and TRBJ2-7; 7 bases map to TRBD1. The V gene end was trimmed by 3 bases and the J gene end by 3 bases; junction bases not matched to a gene: 5. The CDR3 runs to 14 residues. The germline V gene has CDR1 SGHDN and CDR2 FVKESK.

In its sample, this clonotype was seen many times. The chain recombines TRBV11-2 with TRBJ2-7, with D possibly being TRBD1 or TRBD2 (6 bases each). The CDR3 has 14 amino acids. The germline V gene has CDR1 SGHAT and CDR2 FQNNGV. Trimming stripped 5 bases from V and 5 bases from J, with 16 bases between. CDR3 protein: CASSTGVGAHEQYF. The CDR3 bases are TGTGCCAGCAGCACGGGAGTGGGGGCCCACGAGCAGTACTTC.

The CDR3 sequence: CATRAGGSYNEQFF. CDR3 sequence (DNA): TGTGCCACCCGGGCAGGGGGCTCCTACAATGAGCAGTTCTTC. This chain links TRBV6-1 with TRBJ2-1; 7 bases line up with TRBD1. Germline V gene lookup returns CDR1 MNHNS and CDR2 SASEGT. The trim removed 10 bases at V and 0 bases at J, leaving 6 bases unmatched. The CDR3 consists of 14 residues.

This clonotype was seen only a few times. This rearrangement joins TRBV11-2 to TRBJ2-6; D may match TRBD1 or TRBD2 (5 bases each). The germline V and J ends were trimmed by 3 bases and 1 base, with 16 bases remaining between them. In germline, CDR1 is SGHAT, CDR2 FQNNGV. CDR3 length: 18 amino acids. The CDR3 DNA is TGTGCCAGCAGCTTCTTCCGGACAACGGGGTCTGGGGCCAACGTCCTGACTTTC. It encodes CASSFFRTTGSGANVLTF.

The chain is built from TRBV6-5 and TRBJ2-2, with 10 bases aligning to TRBD1. CDR1 and CDR2 from the germline V gene are MNHEY and SVGAGI. The CDR3 spans 17 residues. The V segment lost 2 bases and the J segment 2 bases; nucleotides outside the gene matches: 5. CDR3 protein: CASSYLDRGRNTGELFF. The CDR3 nucleotides are TGTGCCAGCAGTTACCTCGACAGGGGGCGTAACACCGGGGAGCTGTTTTTT.

Worth noting for this clonotype: Since the CDR3 does not end with the conserved phenylalanine or tryptophan, this likely comes from a read error. This chain uses TRBV9 with TRBJ2-3; 12 bases line up with TRBD2. The CDR3 is 18 residues long. V lost 0 bases and J lost 1; bases outside the gene matches: 6. The germline gives CDR1 SGDLS, CDR2 YYNGEE. The CDR3 spells CASSVAGLAGTGTDTQYL. Written as DNA, the CDR3 is TGTGCCAGCAGCGTAGCTGGACTAGCGGGGACTGGCACAGATACGCAGTATCTT.

To note about this clonotype: A much larger clone is a single base away; this may be a read error. The CDR3 sequence is CASNPEGYKPQHF. In DNA, the CDR3 is TGTGCCAGTAACCCCGAGGGGTATAAGCCCCAGCATTTT. The chain uses TRBV19 and TRBJ1-5, with D perhaps TRBD1 (5 bases). The CDR3 consists of 13 residues. The germline V and J ends were trimmed by 7 bases and 8 bases, with 15 bases remaining between them. Looked up from germline, CDR1 is LNHDA and CDR2 is SQIVND (reference sequence).

V and J are TRBV10-3 and TRBJ2-7; a weak D match, TRBD2 (6 bases). The CDR3 length is 13 residues. Germline CDR1 ENHRY, CDR2 SYGVKD. The V end was cut by 0 bases, the J end by 4 bases, with 7 bases between. CDR3 residues: CAISESEGYEQYF. The CDR3 region has the DNA TGTGCCATCAGTGAGTCGGAGGGTTACGAGCAGTACTTC.

This clonotype was detected a few times. The V call is TRBV6-2 or TRBV6-3, the J call TRBJ2-1; 12 positions agree with TRBD1. This CDR3 is built from 15 residues. From germline, CDR1 is MNHEY and CDR2 SVGEGT. The V gene end was trimmed by 4 bases and the J gene end by 8 bases; junction bases not matched to a gene: 6. The CDR3 reads CASSSPGTGGYEQFF. CDR3 DNA: TGTGCCAGCAGTTCACCCGGGACAGGGGGCTATGAGCAGTTCTTC.

This clonotype was seen many times. The chain is built from TRBV12-5 and TRBJ1-5; the D is unclear. V was trimmed by 7 bases and J by 0 bases, leaving 19 bases between them. Germline lookup yields CDR1 LGHNT and CDR2 FRNRAP. The CDR3 runs to 17 residues. CDR3 amino acids: CASADSLGGPSNQPQHF. CDR3 nucleotides: TGTGCTAGTGCCGACTCCTTAGGAGGGCCTAGCAATCAGCCCCAGCATTTT.

The genes are TRBV12-3 or TRBV12-4 and TRBJ2-3, with 11 positions matching TRBD1. CDR3 length equals 19 residues. V lost 5 bases to trimming and J lost 1 base; unmatched junction nucleotides: 14. The CDR3 DNA reads TGTGCCAGCAGTCCTGGACAGGGGGCATTAGGCACACGCACAGATACGCAGTATTTT. Amino acid sequence: CASSPGQGALGTRTDTQYF.

This clonotype has more than one count but fewer than ten. V gene TRBV5-4 combines with J gene TRBJ2-1; 10 nucleotides line up with TRBD1. Losses at the gene ends were 2 bases for V and 6 bases for J; bases not matched to a gene: 8. Germline values: CDR1 SGHNT, CDR2 YYREEE (reference sequence). The CDR3 consists of 16 residues. This CDR3 reads CASSLAGTGVANEQFF. The CDR3 nucleotides are TGTGCCAGCAGCTTAGCCGGGACAGGGGTAGCCAATGAGCAGTTCTTC.

This clonotype was seen repeatedly, ten times or more. V gene TRBV6-2 or TRBV6-3 combines with J gene TRBJ2-3, with D tentatively TRBD1 (6 bases). The CDR3 is 15 amino acids. Trimming took off 6 bases at V and 2 bases at J, with 15 bases between the two ends. From germline, CDR1 is MNHEY and CDR2 SVGEGT. CDR3 nucleotide sequence: TGTGCCAGCAGCCCGGGACGGACAGACACAGATACGCAGTATTTT. Encoded protein: CASSPGRTDTDTQYF.

To note about this clonotype: A read error may be the cause here, since a much bigger clone is one base away. Likely a read error: the CDR3 ends without its conserved phenylalanine or tryptophan. The CDR3: CASGSPANYGYTL. CDR3 DNA: TGTGCTAGTGGTTCGCCTGCTAACTATGGCTACACCTTA. The chain combines TRBV12-5 with TRBJ1-2; D is unresolved. CDR1 LGHNT and CDR2 FRNRAP come from the germline V gene. CDR3 size: 13 residues. V was pared by 4 bases and J by 0 bases, with 6 bases between.

This clonotype appeared a few times. The V call is TRBV4-3, the J call TRBJ1-2; D possibly corresponds to TRBD1 (6 bases). V lost 3 bases, J lost 5 bases, and 16 bases lay in between. This CDR3 spans 15 amino acids. In germline, CDR1 is LGHNA, CDR2 YSLEER. CDR3 bases: TGCGCCAGCAGCCAGACAGGATTCTCAGGATATGGCTACACCTTC. This sequence encodes CASSQTGFSGYGYTF.